A single count supports the clone carrying this T cell receptor beta chain. As yet, its antigen is unknown. This record belongs to a study of shared clonotypes between healthy human individuals. Germline CDR1 KGHSH, CDR2 LQKENI. The CDR3 has 18 residues. J was trimmed by 4 bases and V by 5 bases; bases with no gene match: 13. Under the authors' procedure: With immunoSEQ giving junction-only sequences and no quality scores, filtering differed. Assay: immunoSEQ multiplex PCR; the TCRdb copy retains only in-frame clones and omits some. D and trimming come from the DNA, and the V and J calls and clone size come from that table. The sample has approximately 1.5 million clones, approximately 98.5% seen once; the top ten hold under 0.45%. Whole-study results and caveats: Memory subsets had estimated richness that was generally smaller than that of naive subsets. Naive CD4 clonotypes were shared across a handful of donors at roughly 4.6%.

From CD4+ cells came CD45RA+ naive and CD45RA-negative memory subsets. Sequenced input: naive CD4+ T cells sorted from blood. This sample's subset: CD45RA+ positively selected. This chain connects TRBV18 to TRBJ2-6; 8 positions agree with TRBD2. This clonotype originated in a man in his thirties or forties in good health. Written as DNA, the CDR3 is TGTGCCAGCTCAGGTACTAGCGGCCGGGTTGTCGGGGCCAACGTCCTGACTTTC. Protein: CASSGTSGRVVGANVLTF.